A selection of T cell receptor beta chains follows, all from one sample in a study of T cell responses to AZD1222 COVID-19 vaccine. Method: immunoSEQ multiplex PCR; TCRdb's copy keeps in-frame clones and lacks some. Of 95,000 to 150,000 clones listed, about 87% are singletons. The sample was peripheral blood, taken on day 0 of AZD1222 vaccination. The receptor source for this set is an adult in good health. CDR3s include the opening cysteine and the closing phenylalanine or tryptophan. A D gene is named only where the DNA matches it firmly. Size is stated for part of the rows, as once, few or many counts, or as a class when the clone is expanded.

>TRBV4-1|.|.|TRBJ1-1
CASSQVWNTEAFF
TGCGCCAGCAGCCAAGTATGGAACACTGAAGCTTTCTTT
>TRBV18|.|.|TRBJ1-6
CASSQGRNSPLHF
TGTGCCAGCTCACAAGGAAGGAATTCACCCCTCCACTTT
>TRBV5-1|TRBD1|.|TRBJ1-4
CASSMDPGQGEKLFF
TGCGCCAGCAGCATGGACCCGGGACAGGGTGAAAAACTGTTTTTT
>TRBV5-8|.|.|TRBJ1-5
CASSFTGASTASNQPQHF
TGTGCCAGCAGCTTTACCGGGGCGTCGACGGCGAGCAATCAGCCCCAGCATTTT
>TRBV10-2|TRBD1|.|TRBJ1-1
CASRSDRGGTEAFF
TGCGCCAGCAGAAGTGACAGGGGGGGGACTGAAGCTTTCTTT
>TRBV18|TRBD1|.|TRBJ2-3
CASSPIGTGFTDTQYF
TGTGCCAGCTCACCAATTGGGACAGGTTTCACAGATACGCAGTATTTT
>TRBV19|TRBD2|medium-sized|TRBJ2-1
CASSIPRTSGSYNEQFF
TGTGCCAGTAGTATCCCCAGGACTAGCGGGAGTTACAATGAGCAGTTCTTC
>TRBV7-9|.|.|TRBJ2-3
CASTAIRRASGDTQYF
TGTGCCAGCACCGCAATCCGGCGGGCCTCAGGGGATACGCAGTATTTT
>TRBV28|TRBD2|.|TRBJ2-2
CASSLSGGTGELFF
TGTGCCAGCAGCCTATCGGGGGGCACCGGGGAGCTGTTTTTT
>TRBV4-3|TRBD2|.|TRBJ2-5
CASSQDRSGGASQETQYF
TGCGCCAGCAGCCAAGACAGGAGCGGGGGGGCGAGCCAAGAGACCCAGTACTTC
>TRBV2|.|.|TRBJ2-1
CASRPAREQFF
TGTGCCAGCAGGCCCGCGAGGGAGCAGTTCTTC
>TRBV5-1|.|.|TRBJ2-3
CASRSGTSTDTQYF
TGCGCCAGCAGGAGCGGAACTAGCACAGATACGCAGTATTTT
>TRBV21-1|.|.|TRBJ1-2
CASSLGAGDYGYTF
TGTGCCAGCAGCTTAGGGGCAGGGGACTATGGCTACACCTTC
>TRBV7-2|.|.|TRBJ1-5
CASSSAHGGNQPQHF
TGTGCCAGCAGCTCCGCACATGGGGGCAATCAGCCCCAGCATTTT
>TRBV6-5|.|.|TRBJ2-6
CASSNDLSGANVLTF
TGTGCCAGCAGTAACGACCTCTCTGGGGCCAACGTCCTGACTTTC
>TRBV20-1|.|.|TRBJ2-2
CSASAGLAGELFF
TGCAGTGCTAGTGCCGGGTTGGCCGGGGAGCTGTTTTTT
>TRBV9|.|.|TRBJ1-2
CASSVGLGDYGYTF
TGTGCCAGCAGCGTAGGGCTAGGGGATTACGGCTACACCTTC
>TRBV6-2/TRBV6-3|.|.|TRBJ1-5
CASSSGPRAGPQHF
TGTGCCAGCAGTTCCGGCCCCCGGGCGGGGCCCCAGCATTTT
>TRBV5-6|.|.|TRBJ1-6
CASSLKRDSYNSPLHF
TGTGCCAGCAGCCTCAAACGGGACTCCTATAATTCACCCCTCCACTTT
>TRBV19|TRBD1|.|TRBJ1-3
CASSLGDRGPGNTIYF
TGTGCCAGTAGCCTCGGGGACAGGGGGCCTGGAAACACCATATATTTT
>TRBV5-5|TRBD1|.|TRBJ2-7
CASSPDRGNYEQYF
TGTGCCAGCAGCCCAGACAGGGGGAACTACGAGCAGTACTTC
>TRBV11-2|.|.|TRBJ1-4
CASSPGLGNEKLFF
TGTGCCAGCAGCCCGGGCCTGGGGAATGAAAAACTGTTTTTT
>TRBV27|.|few|TRBJ2-5
CASSLRGTWETQYF
TGTGCCAGCAGTCTCAGGGGAACGTGGGAGACCCAGTACTTC
>TRBV4-1|.|few|TRBJ2-5
CASSRLLAETQYF
TGCGCCAGCAGCCGTCTATTGGCAGAGACCCAGTACTTC